This T cell receptor (beta chain) was captured in a study of Ad26.COV2.S vaccination and SARS-CoV-2 variants (dated by TCRdb to the early 2020s). For context, the study as a whole: Donors in the vaccine arm were drawn from COV1001, a phase I-IIa trial of Ad26.COV2.S in healthy adults that was multicentre, randomized, double-blind and placebo-controlled. A total of approximately 30 samples were included in the TCR-sequenced set, comprising 19 Ad26.COV2.S vaccine recipients, 5 placebo recipients and 8 SARS-CoV-2 convalescent individuals. Investigators remained blinded to trial group allocation during experiments and outcome assessment. Participants in the trial were split at random into five groups of five each, receiving low-dose or high-dose Ad26.COV2.S once or twice, or else placebo on both occasions. Sequencing of the TCRbeta repertoire served to evaluate the specificity and breadth of SARS-CoV-2-reactive T cell receptors following Ad26.COV2.S vaccination. Ad26.COV2.S was administered intramuscularly at 5 x 10^10 or 1 x 10^11 viral particles, either as a single shot or as two shots given 56 days apart.

The CDR3, from cysteine to phenylalanine, totals 11 residues. CDR3 DNA only is kept here, 33 bases in frame from base 1. The CDR1 and CDR2 encoded by the germline V gene (reference sequence) are DFQATT and SNEGSKA. V was cut back by 6 bases and J by 5 bases, leaving a gap of 10 bases between them. Interpreted using the paper, the treatment or condition label stands for: over 15 received Ad26.COV2.S at low or high dose, single or two shots; five or six received placebo; per-sample allocation not given. For vaccine and placebo recipients, the sequenced repertoires came from samples collected on day 63 after the first injection. Cohort 1b enrolled about 25 adults aged 18-55 years at a single site in Boston, USA, between 29 July and 7 August 2020. Ad26.COV2.S was a replication-incompetent adenovirus type 26 vector that expressed a prefusion-stabilized SARS-CoV-2 spike protein derived from the original Wuhan strain.

As to this clone: Its antigen specificity is not known. No base quality information exists; no much larger clone differs at one position.

The immunoSEQ Assay was used to sequence TCRbeta CDR3 regions. After extraction, genomic DNA underwent amplification by bias-controlled multiplex PCR, followed by high-throughput sequencing. The original pipeline was this. To quantify the absolute abundance of every unique TCRbeta CDR3 region, sequences were collapsed and filtered. T cell fraction was estimated by normalization of TCRbeta template counts to usable DNA, with usable DNA being measured through amplification of reference genes present in all nucleated cells. Repertoire TCRs were annotated as SARS-CoV-2-specific by exact matching of V gene, CDR3 amino acid sequence and J gene to a known reactive TCR set. The reference SARS-CoV-2 TCR set was derived from MIRA and filtered for enrichment in COVID-19-positive ImmuneCODE repertoires, a step that removed public or cross-reactive TCRs. Based on the MIRA antigens, annotated TCRs were further analysed at the level of specific ORF or position within ORF. Breadth was defined as the number of annotated unique rearrangements divided by the total number of unique productive rearrangements, and depth was defined as the summed frequency of the annotated unique rearrangements. Two-sided Wilcoxon rank-sum tests were used to compare TCR breadth between groups. In TCRdb, the immuneACCESS table is reduced to in-frame sequences with V and J assigned. These tables do not hold every clone; where another copy was compared, an unresolved V gene accounts for under half, and the others remain unexplained. V and J calls and clone size follow that table, whereas D and trimming were derived from the DNA. For this sample there are 440,000 or so clones; nearly 90% appear just once. The ten largest clones represent over 1.5% of the sample.

Study-wide conclusions, independent of this receptor: According to the authors, total T cell responses may have been underestimated by the TCR breadth and depth analyses. After vaccination, spike-specific CD8+ and CD4+ T cell responses were reported to show substantial breadth. The study was not powered for comparison of responses between vaccine doses or regimens. Non-spike TCR breadth was comparable between vaccine and placebo recipients, consistent with the vaccine containing only spike. Spike-specific TCR breadth was higher in Ad26.COV2.S recipients than in placebo recipients (P = 0.0014).

The receptor comes from a person aged 18 to 65 who received the Ad26.COV2.S COVID-19 vaccine or a placebo. The rearrangement combines TRBV20-1 with TRBJ1-1, with the identity of the D gene unclear. The input for sequencing was peripheral blood, taken in a trial of Ad26.COV2.S vaccine versus placebo. Here the CDR3 is given as CSAPGMTEAFF. The sequence in DNA is TGCAGTGCACCTGGGATGACTGAAGCTTTCTTT.